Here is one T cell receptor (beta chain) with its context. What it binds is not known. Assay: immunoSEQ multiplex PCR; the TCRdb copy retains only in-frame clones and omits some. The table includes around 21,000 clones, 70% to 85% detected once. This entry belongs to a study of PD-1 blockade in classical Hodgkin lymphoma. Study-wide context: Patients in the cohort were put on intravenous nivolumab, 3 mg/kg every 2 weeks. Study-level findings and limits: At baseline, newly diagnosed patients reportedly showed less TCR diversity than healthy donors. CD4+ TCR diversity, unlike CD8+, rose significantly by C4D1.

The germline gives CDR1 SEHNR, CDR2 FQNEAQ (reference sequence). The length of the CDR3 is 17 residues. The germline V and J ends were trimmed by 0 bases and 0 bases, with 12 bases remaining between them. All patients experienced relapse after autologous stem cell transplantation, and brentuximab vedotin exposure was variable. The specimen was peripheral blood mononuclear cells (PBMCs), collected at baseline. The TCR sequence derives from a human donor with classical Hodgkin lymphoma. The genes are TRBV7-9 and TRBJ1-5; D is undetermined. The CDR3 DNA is TGTGCCAGCAGCTTAGCGACGGAAACCGATAGCAATCAGCCCCAGCATTTT. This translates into CASSLATETDSNQPQHF.